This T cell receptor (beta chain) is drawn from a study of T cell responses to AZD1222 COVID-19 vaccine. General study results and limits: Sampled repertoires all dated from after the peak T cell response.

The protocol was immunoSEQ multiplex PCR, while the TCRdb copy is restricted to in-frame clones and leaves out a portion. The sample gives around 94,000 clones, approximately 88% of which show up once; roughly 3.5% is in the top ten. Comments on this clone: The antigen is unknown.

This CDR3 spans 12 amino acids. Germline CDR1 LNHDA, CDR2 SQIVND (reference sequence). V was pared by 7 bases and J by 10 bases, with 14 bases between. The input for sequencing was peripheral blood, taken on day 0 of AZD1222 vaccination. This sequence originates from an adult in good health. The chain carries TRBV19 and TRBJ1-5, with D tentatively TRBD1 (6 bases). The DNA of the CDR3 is TGTGCCAGTAATCTAGGGGGGGGTCCCCAGCATTTT. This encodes CASNLGGGPQHF.